The T cell receptor beta chain described here comes from a study of CD8 T cells in Susac syndrome. General study results and limits: The study admitted that it had a relatively small number of individuals in its TCR sequencing and HLA analysis.

CD8+ and CD4+ T cells taken from blood had their TCR beta sequenced. Note on this clonotype: The antigen remains undetermined.

Reverse transcription of about 0.45 to 1 ug RNA was performed with random hexamers. MiXCR was run by TCRdb on the immunoSEQ multiplex PCR reads, yielding one entry per CDR3 protein. The sample has under 200,000 distinct CDR3 sequences, approximately 95% seen once. This sequence was found in a human donor with multiple sclerosis. Sequencing input: CD8+ T cells from PBMCs.

The CDR3 nucleotides read TGCAGCGTCCTCGACAGGGAGGGGAGTTATGGCTACACCTTC. This encodes CSVLDREGSYGYTF. The V call is TRBV29-1, the J call TRBJ1-2, with 7 nucleotides matching TRBD1. Trimming removed 6 bases from V and 5 bases from J; junction bases left unmatched: 12. This CDR3 contains 14 residues. Germline values: CDR1 SQVTM, CDR2 ANQGSEA.